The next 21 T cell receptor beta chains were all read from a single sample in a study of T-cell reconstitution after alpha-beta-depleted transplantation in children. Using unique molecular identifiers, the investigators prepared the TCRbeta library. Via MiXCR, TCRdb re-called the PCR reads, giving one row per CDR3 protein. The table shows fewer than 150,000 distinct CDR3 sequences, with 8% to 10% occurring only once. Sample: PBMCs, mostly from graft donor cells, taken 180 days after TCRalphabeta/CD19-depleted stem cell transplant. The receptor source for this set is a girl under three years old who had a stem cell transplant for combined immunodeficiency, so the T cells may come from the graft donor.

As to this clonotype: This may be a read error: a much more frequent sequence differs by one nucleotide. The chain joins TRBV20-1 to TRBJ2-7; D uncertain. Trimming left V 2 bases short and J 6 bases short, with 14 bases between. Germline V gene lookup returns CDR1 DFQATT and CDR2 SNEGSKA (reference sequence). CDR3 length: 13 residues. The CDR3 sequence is CSARRAPCREQYF. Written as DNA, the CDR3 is TGCAGTGCTAGAAGGGCCCCTTGCCGCGAGCAGTACTTC.

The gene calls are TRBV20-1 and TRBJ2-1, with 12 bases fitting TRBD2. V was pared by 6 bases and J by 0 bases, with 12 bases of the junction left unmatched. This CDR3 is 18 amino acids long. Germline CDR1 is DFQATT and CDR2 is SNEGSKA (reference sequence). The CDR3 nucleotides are TGCAGTGCGCTGGGACTAGCGGGCCTCCCGAGCTCCTACAATGAGCAGTTCTTC. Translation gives CSALGLAGLPSSYNEQFF.

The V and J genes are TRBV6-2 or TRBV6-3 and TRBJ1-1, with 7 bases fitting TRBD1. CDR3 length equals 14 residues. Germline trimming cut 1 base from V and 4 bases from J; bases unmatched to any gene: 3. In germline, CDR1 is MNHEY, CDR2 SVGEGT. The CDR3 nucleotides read TGTGCCAGCAGTTACTACAGGGGTAGCACTGAAGCTTTCTTT. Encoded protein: CASSYYRGSTEAFF.

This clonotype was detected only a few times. CDR3 residues: CASRSPWGTDTQYF. The CDR3, as DNA: TGTGCCAGCAGATCCCCGTGGGGCACAGATACGCAGTATTTT. The genes are TRBV28 and TRBJ2-3; D is unresolved. Germline V CDR1 and CDR2: MDHEN, SYDVKM. V lost 6 bases to trimming and J lost 1 base, with 11 bases between them. The CDR3 totals 14 residues.

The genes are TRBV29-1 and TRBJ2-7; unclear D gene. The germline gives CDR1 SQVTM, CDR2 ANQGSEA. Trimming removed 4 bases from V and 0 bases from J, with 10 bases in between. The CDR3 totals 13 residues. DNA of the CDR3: TGCAGCGTTGTTTGGAGACTCTCCTACGAGCAGTACTTC. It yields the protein CSVVWRLSYEQYF.

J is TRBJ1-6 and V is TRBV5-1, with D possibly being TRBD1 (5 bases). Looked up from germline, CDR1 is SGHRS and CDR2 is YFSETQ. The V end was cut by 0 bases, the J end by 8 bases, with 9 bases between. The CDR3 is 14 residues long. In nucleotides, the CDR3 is TGCGCCAGCAGCTTGGCAGGACACCATTCACCCCTCCACTTT. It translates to CASSLAGHHSPLHF.

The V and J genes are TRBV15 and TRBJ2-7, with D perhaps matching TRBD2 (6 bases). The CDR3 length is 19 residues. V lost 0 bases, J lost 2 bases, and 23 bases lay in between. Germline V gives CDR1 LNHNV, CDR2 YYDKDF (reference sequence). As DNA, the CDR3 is TGTGCCACCAGCAGAGATCGTGCGGGGCGTACCGTACTTCCCTACGAGCAGTACTTC. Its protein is CATSRDRAGRTVLPYEQYF.

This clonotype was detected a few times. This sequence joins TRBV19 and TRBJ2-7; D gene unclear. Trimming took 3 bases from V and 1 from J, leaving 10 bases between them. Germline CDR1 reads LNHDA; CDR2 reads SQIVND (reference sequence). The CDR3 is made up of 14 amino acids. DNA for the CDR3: TGTGCCAGTAGTATTTACGACCGGTCCTACGAGCAGTACTTC. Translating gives CASSIYDRSYEQYF.

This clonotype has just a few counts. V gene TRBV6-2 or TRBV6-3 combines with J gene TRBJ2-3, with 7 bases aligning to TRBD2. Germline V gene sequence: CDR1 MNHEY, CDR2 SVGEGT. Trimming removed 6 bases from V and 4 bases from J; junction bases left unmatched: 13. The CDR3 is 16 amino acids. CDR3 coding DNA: TGTGCCAGCAGCCACCTAGGCGGGAGCTTTCCAGATACGCAGTATTTT. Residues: CASSHLGGSFPDTQYF.

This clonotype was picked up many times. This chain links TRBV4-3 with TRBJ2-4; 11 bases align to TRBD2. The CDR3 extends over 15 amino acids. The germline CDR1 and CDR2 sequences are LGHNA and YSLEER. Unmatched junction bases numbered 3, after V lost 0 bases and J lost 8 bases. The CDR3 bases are TGCGCCAGCAGCCAAGAAGGTAGCGGGAGGGACATTCAGTACTTC. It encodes CASSQEGSGRDIQYF.

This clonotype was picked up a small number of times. The CDR3 DNA reads as TGTGCCAGCACCCGTGCCGGTGACACAGATACGCAGTATTTT. Translated: CASTRAGDTDTQYF. This rearrangement joins TRBV7-2 to TRBJ2-3; unclear D gene. The V end lost 7 bases, the J end lost 2 bases, and 13 bases lay between the germline ends. The CDR3 is made up of 14 amino acids. CDR1 is SGHTA and CDR2 is FQGNSA in the germline V gene.

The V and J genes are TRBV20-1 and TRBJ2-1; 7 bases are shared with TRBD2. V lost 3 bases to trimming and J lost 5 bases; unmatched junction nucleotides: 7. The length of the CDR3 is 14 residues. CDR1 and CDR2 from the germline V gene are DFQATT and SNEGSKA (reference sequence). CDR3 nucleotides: TGCAGTGCTAGCCTAGCTAGCGGAGACAATGAGCAGTTCTTC. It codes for CSASLASGDNEQFF.

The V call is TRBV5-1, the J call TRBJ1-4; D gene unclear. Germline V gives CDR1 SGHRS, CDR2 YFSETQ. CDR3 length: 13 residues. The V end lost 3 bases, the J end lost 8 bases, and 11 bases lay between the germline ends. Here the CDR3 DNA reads TGCGCCAGCAGCTCACCCTCGGCCGAAAAACTGTTTTTT. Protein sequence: CASSSPSAEKLFF.

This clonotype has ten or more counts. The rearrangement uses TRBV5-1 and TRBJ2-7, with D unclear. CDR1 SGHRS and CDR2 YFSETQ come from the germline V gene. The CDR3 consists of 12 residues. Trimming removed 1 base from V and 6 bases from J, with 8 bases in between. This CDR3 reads CASSLREGEQYF. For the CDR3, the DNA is TGCGCCAGCAGCTTGAGGGAAGGCGAGCAGTACTTC.

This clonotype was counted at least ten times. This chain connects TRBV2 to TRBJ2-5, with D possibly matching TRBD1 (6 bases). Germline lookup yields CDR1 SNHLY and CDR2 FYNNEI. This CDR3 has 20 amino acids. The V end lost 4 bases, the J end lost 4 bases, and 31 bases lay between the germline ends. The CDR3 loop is CASSAGPGRARITRGETQYF. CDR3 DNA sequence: TGTGCCAGCAGTGCTGGACCGGGCAGAGCGCGGATAACCAGGGGAGAGACCCAGTACTTC. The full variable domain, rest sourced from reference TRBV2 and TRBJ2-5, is EPEVTQTPSHQVTQMGQEVILRCVPISNHLYFYWYRQILGQKVEFLVSFYNNEISEKSEIFDDQFSVERPDGSNFTLKIRSTKLEDSAMYFCASSAGPGRARITRGETQYFGPGTRLLVL.

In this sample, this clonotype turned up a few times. The CDR3 region is CASKPGHSTDTQYF. CDR3 DNA sequence: TGTGCCAGCAAACCTGGACACAGCACAGATACGCAGTATTTT. The chain has TRBV12-3 or TRBV12-4 and TRBJ2-3; tentative D call: TRBD1 (5 bases). This CDR3 has 14 amino acids. V lost 7 bases and J 0 bases, leaving 11 bases between the germline ends.

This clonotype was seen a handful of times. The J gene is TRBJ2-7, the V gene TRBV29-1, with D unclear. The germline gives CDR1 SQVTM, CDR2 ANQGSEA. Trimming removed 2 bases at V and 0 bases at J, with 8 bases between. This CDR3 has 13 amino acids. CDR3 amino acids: CSVEFASSYEQYF. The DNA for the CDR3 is TGCAGCGTTGAATTTGCTAGCTCCTACGAGCAGTACTTC.

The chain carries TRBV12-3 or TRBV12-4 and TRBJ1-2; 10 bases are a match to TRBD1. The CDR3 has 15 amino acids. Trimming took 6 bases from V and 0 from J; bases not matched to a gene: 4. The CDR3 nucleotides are TGTGCCAGCAGGCAGACAGGGGGCTCTAACTATGGCTACACCTTC. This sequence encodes CASRQTGGSNYGYTF.

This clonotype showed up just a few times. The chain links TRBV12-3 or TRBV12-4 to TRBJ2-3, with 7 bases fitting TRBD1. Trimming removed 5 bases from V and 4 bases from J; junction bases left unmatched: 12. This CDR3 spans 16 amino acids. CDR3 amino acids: CASSPQGSVRADTQYF. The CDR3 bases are TGTGCCAGCAGTCCACAGGGGTCCGTAAGGGCAGATACGCAGTATTTT.

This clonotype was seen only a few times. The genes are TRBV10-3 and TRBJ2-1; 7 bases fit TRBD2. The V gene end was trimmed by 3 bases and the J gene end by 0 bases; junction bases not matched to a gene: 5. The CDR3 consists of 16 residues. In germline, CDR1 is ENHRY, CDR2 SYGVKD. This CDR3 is CAISDVGGSSYNEQFF. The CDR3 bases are TGTGCCATCAGTGATGTCGGGGGGTCCTCCTACAATGAGCAGTTCTTC.

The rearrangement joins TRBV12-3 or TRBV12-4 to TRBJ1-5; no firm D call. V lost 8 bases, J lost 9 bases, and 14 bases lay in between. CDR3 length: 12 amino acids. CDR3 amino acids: CASGLSPWPQHF. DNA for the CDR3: TGTGCCAGCGGCCTGAGCCCCTGGCCCCAGCATTTT.